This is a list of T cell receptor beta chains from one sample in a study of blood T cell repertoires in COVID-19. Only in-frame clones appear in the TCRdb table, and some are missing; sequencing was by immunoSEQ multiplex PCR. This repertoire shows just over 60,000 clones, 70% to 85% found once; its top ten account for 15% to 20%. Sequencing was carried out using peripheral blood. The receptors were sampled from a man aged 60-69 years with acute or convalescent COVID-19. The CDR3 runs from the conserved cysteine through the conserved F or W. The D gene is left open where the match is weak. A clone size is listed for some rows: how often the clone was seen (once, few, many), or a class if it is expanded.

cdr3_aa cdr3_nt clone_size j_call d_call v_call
CASSQDRRYEQYF TGTGCCAGCAGCCAAGACAGGAGGTACGAGCAGTACTTC NA TRBJ2-7 NA TRBV5-6
CATSDQRDNAGNTIYF TGTGCCACCAGTGATCAACGGGACAATGCTGGAAACACCATATATTTT once TRBJ1-3 NA TRBV24-1
CASSTRTEPNEQFF TGTGCCAGCAGTACTCGGACAGAACCAAATGAGCAGTTCTTC NA TRBJ2-1 NA TRBV27
CASSQEGQFYGYTF TGTGCCAGCAGCCAAGAAGGACAGTTCTATGGCTACACCTTC NA TRBJ1-2 NA TRBV3-1/TRBV3-2
CASSALTDTQYF TGTGCCAGCAGCGCCCTCACAGATACGCAGTATTTT NA TRBJ2-3 NA TRBV9
CASSLSSGSGNTIYF TGCGCCAGCAGCTTGTCATCGGGGTCTGGAAACACCATATATTTT NA TRBJ1-3 NA TRBV5-1
CASSETHLAGGQSSYEQYF TGTGCCAGCAGTGAAACCCATCTAGCGGGAGGGCAGAGCTCCTACGAGCAGTACTTC NA TRBJ2-7 TRBD2 TRBV2
CASSRGTGSNTGELFF TGTGCCAGCAGTAGAGGGACAGGATCGAACACCGGGGAGCTGTTTTTT NA TRBJ2-2 TRBD1 TRBV27
CAWSEIGAEQYF TGTGCCTGGAGTGAAATAGGGGCCGAGCAGTACTTC NA TRBJ2-7 NA TRBV30
CASSLGSGRSDTQYF TGTGCCAGCAGTCTCGGTAGCGGGAGATCGGATACGCAGTATTTT NA TRBJ2-3 TRBD2 TRBV6-6
CAWRSARITEAFF TGTGCCTGGAGGTCGGCCAGGATTACTGAAGCTTTCTTT NA TRBJ1-1 NA TRBV30
CASSGAAGTNTGELFF TGTGCCAGCAGCGGTGCTGCAGGCACGAACACCGGGGAGCTGTTTTTT few TRBJ2-2 NA TRBV5-4
CAISDSSSGANVLTF TGTGCCATCAGTGATTCGTCCTCTGGGGCCAACGTCCTGACTTTC NA TRBJ2-6 NA TRBV10-3
CAISESGLASDEQFF TGTGCCATCAGTGAGTCGGGACTAGCTAGCGATGAGCAGTTCTTC NA TRBJ2-1 TRBD2 TRBV10-3
CASSDLNTKAFF TGCGCCAGCAGTGACTTAAACACTAAAGCTTTCTTT once TRBJ1-1 NA TRBV10-1
CASSLASGTGGSEQYF TGTGCCAGCAGCTTGGCCTCAGGGACAGGGGGCAGCGAGCAGTACTTC NA TRBJ2-7 TRBD1 TRBV5-6
CASRLRNGRKAYEQYF TGTGCCAGCAGGCTCAGAAACGGGAGGAAGGCCTACGAGCAGTACTTC few TRBJ2-7 TRBD2 TRBV2
CASSLGHINYGYTF TGCGCCAGCAGCTTGGGACACATCAACTATGGCTACACCTTC NA TRBJ1-2 NA TRBV5-1
CASSQLLTDTQYF TGTGCCAGCAGCCAACTTCTCACAGATACGCAGTATTTT few TRBJ2-3 NA TRBV12-3/TRBV12-4
CASGRGFRTDTQYF TGTGCCAGCGGAAGGGGTTTCCGCACAGATACGCAGTATTTT NA TRBJ2-3 NA TRBV6-6
CSVDRGLGTYEQYF TGCAGCGTTGATCGCGGACTGGGGACCTACGAGCAGTACTTC few TRBJ2-7 NA TRBV29-1
CASSRTSGRDYTGELFF TGCGCCAGCAGCCGGACTAGCGGGAGGGATTACACCGGGGAGCTGTTTTTT NA TRBJ2-2 TRBD2 TRBV10-1
CASSPGQGAYEQYF TGTGCCAGCAGCCCGGGACAGGGGGCCTACGAGCAGTACTTC NA TRBJ2-7 TRBD1 TRBV7-3
CASRDRGNQPQHF TGTGCCAGCCGGGACAGGGGAAATCAGCCCCAGCATTTT once TRBJ1-5 TRBD1 TRBV6-5
CASLPQGGVNTEAFF TGTGCCAGCTTACCGCAAGGGGGAGTAAACACTGAAGCTTTCTTT NA TRBJ1-1 NA TRBV6-5
CASSRNRASTEAFF TGTGCCAGCAGCCGAAACAGGGCTTCCACTGAAGCTTTCTTT NA TRBJ1-1 NA TRBV3-1/TRBV3-2
CASSYTIQGGEQFF TGTGCCAGCAGCTACACAATACAGGGTGGTGAGCAGTTCTTC NA TRBJ2-1 NA TRBV28
CASSYDRNEQYF TGTGCCAGCAGTTACGACAGGAACGAGCAGTACTTC NA TRBJ2-7 NA TRBV6-6
CASSRSGSSYEQYF TGTGCCAGCAGTCGAAGCGGGAGCTCCTACGAGCAGTACTTC NA TRBJ2-7 TRBD2 TRBV6-2/TRBV6-3
CASSPYSGLSDTQYF TGTGCCAGCAGTCCCTATAGCGGGTTATCAGATACGCAGTATTTT few TRBJ2-3 TRBD2 TRBV2
CSVEDREGYQETQYF TGCAGCGTTGAAGATCGGGAGGGCTACCAAGAGACCCAGTACTTC NA TRBJ2-5 TRBD2 TRBV29-1
CATSDPTGYEQYF TGTGCCACCAGTGACCCGACAGGTTACGAGCAGTACTTC few TRBJ2-7 NA TRBV24-1
CASSFQIIWGLQETQYF TGTGCCAGCAGCTTTCAAATTATTTGGGGCCTCCAAGAGACCCAGTACTTC NA TRBJ2-5 NA TRBV12-1
CASSLWLAGGKDTQYF TGTGCCAGCAGCTTGTGGCTAGCGGGAGGGAAAGATACGCAGTATTTT NA TRBJ2-3 TRBD2 TRBV5-5
CASSVTGVTSYEQYF TGTGCCAGCAGCGTGACGGGAGTGACATCCTACGAGCAGTACTTC few TRBJ2-7 NA TRBV11-1
CATSRDSNRINEKLFF TGTGCCACCAGCAGAGATAGCAACAGGATCAATGAAAAACTGTTTTTT NA TRBJ1-4 NA TRBV15
CASRGTGRNTGELFF TGTGCCAGCAGGGGGACAGGGAGGAACACCGGGGAGCTGTTTTTT NA TRBJ2-2 TRBD1 TRBV25-1
CASRDSPGLAGNEQYF TGTGCCAGCAGGGACAGTCCGGGACTAGCGGGTAACGAGCAGTACTTC NA TRBJ2-7 TRBD2 TRBV19
CASSGLAGGLSTDTQYF TGTGCCAGCAGTGGACTAGCGGGAGGCCTTAGCACAGATACGCAGTATTTT NA TRBJ2-3 TRBD2 TRBV7-3
CASSVGSQGGAEAFF TGTGCCAGCAGCGTAGGGTCTCAGGGAGGCGCTGAAGCTTTCTTT NA TRBJ1-1 NA TRBV9